Below, one T cell receptor beta chain is given with its context. This entry belongs to a study of T cell responses to AZD1222 COVID-19 vaccine. Germline V gene sequence: CDR1 SGHVS, CDR2 FQNEAQ. With 5 bases clipped from V and 4 bases from J, the junction kept 14 bases outside the gene matches. The length of the CDR3 is 17 residues. Clones were sequenced by immunoSEQ multiplex PCR, and TCRdb holds only the in-frame ones, with some missing. In the table there are roughly 80,000 clones, around 92% of which are singletons. This sequence joins TRBV7-8 and TRBJ2-1; 7 bases match TRBD2. The TCR sequence derives from an adult in good health. This material consisted of peripheral blood, taken on day 0 of AZD1222 vaccination. The CDR3 sequence: CASSPPRRESVYNEQFF. DNA for the CDR3: TGTGCCAGCAGCCCTCCCCGGCGGGAGTCAGTATACAATGAGCAGTTCTTC.